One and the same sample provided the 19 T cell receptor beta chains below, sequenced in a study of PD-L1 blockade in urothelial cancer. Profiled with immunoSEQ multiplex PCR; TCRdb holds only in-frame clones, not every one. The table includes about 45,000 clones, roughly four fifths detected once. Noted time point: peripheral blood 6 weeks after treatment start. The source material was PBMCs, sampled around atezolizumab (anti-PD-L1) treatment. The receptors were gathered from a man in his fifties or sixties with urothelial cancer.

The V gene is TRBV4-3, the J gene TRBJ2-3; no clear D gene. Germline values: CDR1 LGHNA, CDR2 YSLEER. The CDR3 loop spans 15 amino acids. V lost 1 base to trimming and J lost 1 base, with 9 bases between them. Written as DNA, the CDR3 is TGCGCCAGCAGCCAAGGGAACAGTGGCACAGATACGCAGTATTTT. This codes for CASSQGNSGTDTQYF.

CDR3 nucleotides: TGTGCCAGCCAACCAGGGGAGATACCTAATGAAAAACTGTTTTTT. Its protein product is CASQPGEIPNEKLFF. V is TRBV9 and J is TRBJ1-4; tentatively, D is TRBD1 (6 bases). The CDR3 spans 15 residues. Germline CDR1 is SGDLS and CDR2 is YYNGEE. Deletions cut 7 bases from V and 3 bases from J, with 16 bases between.

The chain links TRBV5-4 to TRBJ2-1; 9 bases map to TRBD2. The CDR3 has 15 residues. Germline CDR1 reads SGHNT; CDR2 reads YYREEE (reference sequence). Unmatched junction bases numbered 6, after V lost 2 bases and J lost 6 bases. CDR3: CASSLAGGYGNEQFF. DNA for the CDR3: TGTGCCAGCAGCTTAGCGGGGGGCTATGGCAATGAGCAGTTCTTC. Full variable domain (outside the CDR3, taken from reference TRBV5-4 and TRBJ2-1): ETGVTQSPTHLIKTRGQQVTLRCSSQSGHNTVSWYQQALGQGPQFIFQYYREEENGRGNFPPRFSGLQFPNYSSELNVNALELDDSALYLCASSLAGGYGNEQFFGPGTRLTVL.

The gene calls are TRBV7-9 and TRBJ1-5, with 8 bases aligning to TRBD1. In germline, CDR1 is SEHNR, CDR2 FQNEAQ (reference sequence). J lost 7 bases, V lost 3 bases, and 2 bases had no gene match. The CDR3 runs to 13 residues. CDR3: CASSLTGEQPQHF. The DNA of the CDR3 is TGTGCCAGCAGCTTGACAGGGGAACAGCCCCAGCATTTT.

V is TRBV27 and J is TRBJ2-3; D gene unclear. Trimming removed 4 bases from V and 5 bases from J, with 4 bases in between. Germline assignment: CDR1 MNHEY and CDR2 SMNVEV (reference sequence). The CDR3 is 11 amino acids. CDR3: CASSSLDTQYF. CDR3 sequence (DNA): TGTGCCAGCAGTTCTTTAGATACGCAGTATTTT.

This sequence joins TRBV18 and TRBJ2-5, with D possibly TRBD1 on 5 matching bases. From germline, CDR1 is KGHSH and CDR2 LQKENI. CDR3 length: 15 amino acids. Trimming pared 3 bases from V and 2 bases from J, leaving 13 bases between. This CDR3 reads CASSPVLAGQETQYF. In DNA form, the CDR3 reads TGTGCCAGCTCACCCGTTTTGGCAGGGCAAGAGACCCAGTACTTC.

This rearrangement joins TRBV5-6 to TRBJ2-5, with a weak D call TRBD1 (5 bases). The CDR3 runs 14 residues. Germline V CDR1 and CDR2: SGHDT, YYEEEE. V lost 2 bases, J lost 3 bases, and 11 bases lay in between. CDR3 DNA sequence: TGTGCCAGCAGCTTAGGACAACCCAAAGAGACCCAGTACTTC. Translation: CASSLGQPKETQYF. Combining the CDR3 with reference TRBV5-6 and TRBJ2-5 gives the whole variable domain DAGVTQSPTHLIKTRGQQVTLRCSPKSGHDTVSWYQQALGQGPQFIFQYYEEEERQRGNFPDRFSGHQFPNYSSELNVNALLLGDSALYLCASSLGQPKETQYFGPGTRLLVL.

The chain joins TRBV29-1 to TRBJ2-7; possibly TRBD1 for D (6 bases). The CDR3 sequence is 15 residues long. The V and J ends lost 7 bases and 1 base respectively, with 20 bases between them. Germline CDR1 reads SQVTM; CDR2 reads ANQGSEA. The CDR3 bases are TGCAGCGGAACCTTTGGCACAGGGCTATCCTACGAGCAGTACTTC. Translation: CSGTFGTGLSYEQYF.

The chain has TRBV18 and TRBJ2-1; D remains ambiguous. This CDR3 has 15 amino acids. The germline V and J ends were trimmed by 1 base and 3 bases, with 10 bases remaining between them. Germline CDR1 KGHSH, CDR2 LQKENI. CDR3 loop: CASSPLIDNYNEQFF. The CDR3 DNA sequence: TGTGCCAGCTCACCACTCATCGACAACTACAATGAGCAGTTCTTC. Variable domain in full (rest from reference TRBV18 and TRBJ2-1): NAGVMQNPRHLVRRRGQEARLRCSPMKGHSHVYWYRQLPEEGLKFMVYLQKENIIDESGMPKERFSAEFPKEGPSILRIQQVVRGDSAAYFCASSPLIDNYNEQFFGPGTRLTVL.

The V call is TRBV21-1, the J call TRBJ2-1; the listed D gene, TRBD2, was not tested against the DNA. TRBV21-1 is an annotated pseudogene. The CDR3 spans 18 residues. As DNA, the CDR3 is TGTGCCAGCAGCAAAGTGCGGGAGCTAGGTCGGTCCTACAATGAGCAGTTCTTC. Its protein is CASSKVRELGRSYNEQFF.

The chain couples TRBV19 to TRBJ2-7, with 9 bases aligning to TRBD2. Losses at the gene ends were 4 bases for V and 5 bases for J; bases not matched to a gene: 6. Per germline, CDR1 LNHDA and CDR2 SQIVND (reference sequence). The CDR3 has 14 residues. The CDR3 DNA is TGTGCCAGTAGTACGGGGACTAGCACCCACGAGCAGTACTTC. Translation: CASSTGTSTHEQYF.

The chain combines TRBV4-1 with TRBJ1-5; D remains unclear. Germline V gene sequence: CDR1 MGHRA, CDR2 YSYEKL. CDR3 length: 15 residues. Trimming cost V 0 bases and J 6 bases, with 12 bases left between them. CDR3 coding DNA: TGCGCCAGCAGCCAAGACAGGTCGAACGTTCAGCCCCAGCATTTT. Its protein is CASSQDRSNVQPQHF.

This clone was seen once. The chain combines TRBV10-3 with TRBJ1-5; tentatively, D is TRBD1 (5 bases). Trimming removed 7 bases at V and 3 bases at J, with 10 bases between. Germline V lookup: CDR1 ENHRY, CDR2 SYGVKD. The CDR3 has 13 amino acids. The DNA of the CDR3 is TGTGCCATCAAGGCAGGGCCCAATCAGCCCCAGCATTTT. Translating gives CAIKAGPNQPQHF.

The CDR3 region has the DNA TGTGCCTGGAGTCCGCTCGGGGACGAGCAGTACTTC. It translates to CAWSPLGDEQYF. The chain couples TRBV30 to TRBJ2-7, with D possibly being TRBD2 (5 bases). V lost 2 bases to trimming and J lost 5 bases, with 10 bases between them. Germline loops: CDR1 GTSNPN, CDR2 SVGIG (reference sequence). This CDR3 has 12 amino acids.

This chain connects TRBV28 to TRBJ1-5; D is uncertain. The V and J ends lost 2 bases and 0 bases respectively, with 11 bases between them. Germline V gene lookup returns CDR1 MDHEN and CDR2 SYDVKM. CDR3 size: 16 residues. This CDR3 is CASSLPIAHSNQPQHF. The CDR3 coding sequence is TGTGCCAGCAGTTTACCGATCGCACATAGCAATCAGCCCCAGCATTTT. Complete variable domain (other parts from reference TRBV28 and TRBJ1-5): DVKVTQSSRYLVKRTGEKVFLECVQDMDHENMFWYRQDPGLGLRLIYFSYDVKMKEKGDIPEGYSVSREKKERFSLILESASTNQTSMYLCASSLPIAHSNQPQHFGDGTRLSIL.

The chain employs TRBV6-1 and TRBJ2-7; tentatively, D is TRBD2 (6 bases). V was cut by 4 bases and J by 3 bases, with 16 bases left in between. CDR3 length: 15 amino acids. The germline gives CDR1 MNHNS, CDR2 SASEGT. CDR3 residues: CASSGGTYLDYEQYF. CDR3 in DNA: TGTGCCAGCAGTGGAGGGACTTACCTTGACTACGAGCAGTACTTC.

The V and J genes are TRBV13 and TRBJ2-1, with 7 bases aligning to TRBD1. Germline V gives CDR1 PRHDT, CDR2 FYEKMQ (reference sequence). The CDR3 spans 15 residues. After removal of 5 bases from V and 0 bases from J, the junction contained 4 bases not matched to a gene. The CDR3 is CASSVGQSSYNEQFF. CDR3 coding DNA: TGTGCCAGCAGCGTGGGACAGAGCTCCTACAATGAGCAGTTCTTC.

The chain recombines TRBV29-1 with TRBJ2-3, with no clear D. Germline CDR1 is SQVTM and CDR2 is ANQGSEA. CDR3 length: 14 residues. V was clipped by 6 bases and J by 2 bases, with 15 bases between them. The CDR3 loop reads CSVASRLITDTQYF. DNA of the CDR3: TGCAGCGTAGCTTCGCGCCTGATCACAGATACGCAGTATTTT.

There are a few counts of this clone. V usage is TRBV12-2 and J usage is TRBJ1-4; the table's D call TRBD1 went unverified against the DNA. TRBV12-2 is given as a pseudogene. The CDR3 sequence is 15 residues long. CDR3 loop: CASRSDRRANEKLFF. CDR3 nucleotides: TGTGCAAGTCGCTCCGACAGAAGGGCTAATGAAAAACTGTTTTTT.